Listed below are T cell receptor beta chains from one sample, sequenced in a study of vaccination and CD4 T cells after COVID-19. MiXCR, run by TCRdb on the PCR reads, gives a single entry per CDR3 protein. The sample lists 10,000 or so distinct CDR3 sequences, about 31% occurring once. No antigen has been identified for these receptors. The sequencing used CD4+ T cells from blood, cultured in vitro, collected after SARS-CoV-2 vaccination. All receptors come from a human donor who had recovered from COVID-19. The CDR3 runs from the conserved cysteine through the conserved F or W. The D gene is left open where the match is weak. The size of a clone is reported for some rows only, either as once, few or many, or as a class for expanded clones.

V	D	J	size	DNA	CDR3
TRBV15	-	TRBJ2-1	few	TGTGCCACCAGCGGCCCGGGAAAAGACAATGAGCAGTTCTTC	CATSGPGKDNEQFF
TRBV2	-	TRBJ2-3	-	TGTGCCAGCAGTGTGTTCTCAGCCGGCACTAGCACAGATACGCAGTATTTT	CASSVFSAGTSTDTQYF
TRBV7-2	-	TRBJ2-3	few	TGTGCCAGCAGCTCCCGACTTAGAGGAGCAGATACGCAGTATTTT	CASSSRLRGADTQYF
TRBV19	-	TRBJ1-5	-	TGTGCCAGTAGTATCCTGGGGAAGAACGGTAGGAGCAATCAGCCCCAGCATTTT	CASSILGKNGRSNQPQHF
TRBV2	-	TRBJ2-7	-	TGTGCCAGCATGGGGGCCGTGGGGACTTTCTCAGAGGGGCAGTACTTC	CASMGAVGTFSEGQYF
TRBV11-2	TRBD1	TRBJ2-2	-	TGTGCCAGCAGCTTGCGCCCTGGGACAGGGAACACCGGGGAGCTGTTTTTT	CASSLRPGTGNTGELFF
TRBV19	TRBD1	TRBJ2-5	-	TGTGCCACCAACCCGGGACAGACAGAGACCCAGTACTTC	CATNPGQTETQYF
TRBV20-1	TRBD1	TRBJ2-7	few	TGCAGTGCTAGTCCTGGGACAGTACTCTACGAGCAGTACTTC	CSASPGTVLYEQYF
TRBV6-5	-	TRBJ2-3	-	TGTGCCAGCAGTTCAGGAACTCTCCTGGCTACGCAGTATTTT	CASSSGTLLATQYF
TRBV7-8	TRBD2	TRBJ2-7	few	TGTGCCAGCAGCCGCCGGGGACTAGCGGGGGGTGCGTCCTACGAGCAGTACTTC	CASSRRGLAGGASYEQYF
TRBV29-1	TRBD1	TRBJ2-5	-	TGCAGCGTCCCAGGGGGAAGGTGGGAGACCCAGTACTTC	CSVPGGRWETQYF
TRBV28	TRBD1	TRBJ2-1	-	TGTGCCAGCAGTTTATTAGGGGGACAGGACCCCGCGATCTTC	CASSLLGGQDPAIF
TRBV20-1	-	TRBJ1-2	-	TGCAGTTCTTCGCACTCCTTCACAGCCCACAACGGCTACACCTTC	CSSSHSFTAHNGYTF
TRBV6-1	-	TRBJ2-1	-	TGTGCCAGCAGTGTGCACAATGAGCAGTTCTTC	CASSVHNEQFF
TRBV24-1	-	TRBJ1-1	few	TGTGCCACCAGTGATGAAAGTGTCAATCGGGGGCTCGCATTT	CATSDESVNRGLAF
TRBV27	TRBD1	TRBJ1-6	few	TGTGCCAGCAGTCCCGGGACAGGGGGACCCTATAATTCACCCCTCCACTTT	CASSPGTGGPYNSPLHF
TRBV20-1	TRBD1	TRBJ1-1	-	TGCAGTGCTAGTAGGGGACAGGGTTTGGCTGAAGCTTTCTTT	CSASRGQGLAEAFF
TRBV6-5	-	TRBJ1-5	few	TGTGCCAGCAGTTACTCTGCCGTGAGCAATCAGCCCCAGCATTTT	CASSYSAVSNQPQHF
TRBV7-6	TRBD2	TRBJ2-5	-	TGTGCCAGCAGCCCACCAATAGCGGGAGCTAAAGAGACCCAGTACTTC	CASSPPIAGAKETQYF
TRBV6-5	TRBD2	TRBJ2-1	once	TGTGCCAGCAGTTACTCCCCGCTAGCGGGAGTGAATGAGCAGTTCTTC	CASSYSPLAGVNEQFF
TRBV7-2	-	TRBJ2-3	-	TGTGCCAGCAGCTTTCGGGGTTCAGATACGCAGTATTTT	CASSFRGSDTQYF
TRBV28	-	TRBJ1-5	-	TGTGCCAGCAGTCGAGGTGGGACCCCAAATCAGCCCCAGCATTTT	CASSRGGTPNQPQHF
TRBV24-1	-	TRBJ2-6	-	TGTGCCACCAGTGATTTGCCAGGGACTGGGGCCAACGTCCTGACTTTC	CATSDLPGTGANVLTF
TRBV11-2	-	TRBJ1-1	few	TGTGCCAGCAGCCCCCCCAGGAGCCCGAACACTGAAGCTTTCTTT	CASSPPRSPNTEAFF
TRBV20-1	-	TRBJ1-6	medium-sized	TGCAGTGCTCAGCCGGGGAATTCACCCCTCCACTTT	CSAQPGNSPLHF
TRBV7-2	TRBD2	TRBJ2-1	-	TGTGCCAGCAGCTTAGTAGCGGGAGGCGGGAATGAGCAGTTCTTC	CASSLVAGGGNEQFF
TRBV7-2	-	TRBJ2-2	-	TGTGCCAGCAGTGGGGTTTTGAGGACCGGGGAGCTGTTTTTT	CASSGVLRTGELFF
TRBV4-2	TRBD2	TRBJ2-1	-	TGTGCCAGCAGCCCAGGACTAGCGGACTACAATGAGCAGTTCTTC	CASSPGLADYNEQFF
TRBV7-9	-	TRBJ2-5	-	TGTGCGGGGGGGGGGCAGTCCCAAGAGACCCAGTACTTC	CAGGGQSQETQYF
TRBV28	-	TRBJ2-1	few	TGTGCCAGCAGTATTTATCCCGGGACTCTAAGACCCTCCTACAATGAGCAGTTCTTC	CASSIYPGTLRPSYNEQFF
TRBV20-1	-	TRBJ2-2	-	TGCAGTGCTTCCGCCAGCCACGGGGAGCTGTTTTTT	CSASASHGELFF
TRBV25-1	-	TRBJ1-2	-	TGTGCCAGCAGTGAATTGGCAGGGGAGACCAACTATGGCTACACCTTC	CASSELAGETNYGYTF
TRBV7-2	TRBD1	TRBJ2-1	-	TGTGCCAGCAGCCAAGGGACAGGGTCCTACAATGAGCAGTTCTTC	CASSQGTGSYNEQFF
TRBV20-1	-	TRBJ1-5	-	TGCAGTGCTAGGGGAACTAGCGGGGGAACAGATACGCAGCATTTT	CSARGTSGGTDTQHF
TRBV4-3	-	TRBJ2-7	few	TGCGCCAGCAGCCAAGGAACAGGTCAATCGAGCTCCTACGAGCAGTACTTC	CASSQGTGQSSSYEQYF
TRBV6-1	-	TRBJ1-4	-	TGTGCCAGCAGTCGGTCGAGGGTCAGGGAAAAACTGTTTTTT	CASSRSRVREKLFF
TRBV10-2	-	TRBJ1-5	-	TGCGCCAGCAGTGGAGAGACAGTGGATCAGCCCCAGCATTTT	CASSGETVDQPQHF
TRBV6-2/TRBV6-3	TRBD1	TRBJ1-1	few	TGTGCCAGCAGTTACCCCAGGGGGGGCAGGGCTACTGAAGCTTTCTTT	CASSYPRGGRATEAFF
TRBV6-5	-	TRBJ2-5	-	TGTGCCAGCAGTTCCCCGGTAGAGGTGGGGACCCAGTACTTC	CASSSPVEVGTQYF
TRBV7-2	-	TRBJ1-3	few	TGTGCCAGCAGCTCCAGTACTGGAAACACCATATATTTT	CASSSSTGNTIYF
TRBV19	TRBD1	TRBJ1-2	-	TGTGCCAGTAGTGCAGCTGGGACAGAATCCCCCTATGGCTACACCTTC	CASSAAGTESPYGYTF
TRBV19	TRBD1	TRBJ2-6	few	TGTGCCACCTCCCCGGGACAGGGGGCATCTGGGGCCAACGTCCTGACTTTC	CATSPGQGASGANVLTF
TRBV18	-	TRBJ1-5	few	TGTGCCAGCTCACAAGACAGAAGTAGTCAGCCCCAGCATTTT	CASSQDRSSQPQHF
TRBV7-9	TRBD2	TRBJ2-1	-	TGTGCCAGCAGACGATCCGCGGGACTAGCGGAAAATGAGCAGTTCTTC	CASRRSAGLAENEQFF
TRBV7-9	-	TRBJ1-3	few	TGTGCCAGCAGCCAAATCCGGGGGAGAAACACCATATATTTT	CASSQIRGRNTIYF
TRBV6-5	-	TRBJ2-2	-	TGTGCCAGCAGTTACATGGGGGGTAGCACCGGGGAGCTGTTTTTT	CASSYMGGSTGELFF